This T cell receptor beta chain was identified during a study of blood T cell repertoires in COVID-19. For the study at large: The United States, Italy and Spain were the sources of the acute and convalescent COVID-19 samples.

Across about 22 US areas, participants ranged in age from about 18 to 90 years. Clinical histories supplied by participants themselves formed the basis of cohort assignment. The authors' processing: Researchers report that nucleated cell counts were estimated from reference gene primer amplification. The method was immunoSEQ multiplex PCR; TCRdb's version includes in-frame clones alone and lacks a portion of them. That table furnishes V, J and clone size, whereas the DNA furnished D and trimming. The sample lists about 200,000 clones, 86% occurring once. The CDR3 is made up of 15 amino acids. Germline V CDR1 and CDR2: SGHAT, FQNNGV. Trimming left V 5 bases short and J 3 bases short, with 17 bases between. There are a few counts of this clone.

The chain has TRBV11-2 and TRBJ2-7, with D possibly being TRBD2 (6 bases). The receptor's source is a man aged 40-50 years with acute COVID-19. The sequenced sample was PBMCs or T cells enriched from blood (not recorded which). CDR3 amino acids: CASSPRVGSGYEQYF. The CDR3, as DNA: TGTGCCAGCAGCCCAAGGGTTGGTAGCGGCTACGAGCAGTACTTC.